These 22 T cell receptor beta chains were all obtained from the same sample, sequenced in a study of blood T cell repertoires in COVID-19. Profiling relied on immunoSEQ multiplex PCR, and the TCRdb table lists in-frame clones only, not all of them. The sample yields 350,000 to 400,000 clones, roughly 90% seen once. Sequencing was carried out using PBMCs or T cells enriched from blood (not recorded which). The receptor source for this set is a woman in her 30s with acute COVID-19.

The CDR3 sequence: CASSYTGDPPLHF. The CDR3 bases are TGCGCCAGCAGCTATACAGGGGATCCACCCCTCCACTTT. This sequence joins TRBV5-1 and TRBJ1-6; TRBD1 matches 7 bases. This CDR3 has 13 amino acids. V dropped 3 bases and J dropped 11; count of bases not matched to a gene: 5. Germline CDR1 reads SGHRS; CDR2 reads YFSETQ.

This chain links TRBV15 with TRBJ2-5, with TRBD1 matching over 8 bases. V was pared by 7 bases and J by 5 bases, with 9 bases of the junction left unmatched. This CDR3 has 14 amino acids. Germline V CDR1 and CDR2: LNHNV, YYDKDF (reference sequence). CDR3 region: CATTEDRVRETQYF. As DNA, the CDR3 is TGTGCCACCACCGAGGACAGGGTTAGGGAGACCCAGTACTTC.

The rearrangement links TRBV27 to TRBJ1-5, with D possibly being TRBD1 (5 bases). The CDR3 is 14 amino acids. Germline values: CDR1 MNHEY, CDR2 SMNVEV (reference sequence). Between the trimmed V and J ends, which lost 3 bases and 6 bases, there was a span of 12 bases. As DNA, the CDR3 is TGTGCCAGCAGTTTTTTCCAGGGCGTTCAGCCCCAGCATTTT. Translating gives CASSFFQGVQPQHF.

The J gene is TRBJ1-1, the V gene TRBV24-1; D may be TRBD1 (5 bases). The CDR3 extends over 13 amino acids. Trimming left V 4 bases short and J 1 base short, with 6 bases between. Per the germline V gene, CDR1 is KGHDR and CDR2 is SFDVKD. This chain's CDR3 is CATSETGNTEAFF. CDR3 coding DNA: TGTGCCACCAGTGAAACAGGGAACACTGAAGCTTTCTTT.

This clone was seen once. This rearrangement joins TRBV28 to TRBJ2-2; D is ambiguous. The CDR3 length is 14 residues. Germline CDR1 and CDR2: MDHEN and SYDVKM. The V and J ends lost 8 bases and 1 base respectively, with 11 bases between them. The CDR3 DNA is TGTGCCAGCTTAGAGAACAGGAACACCGGGGAGCTGTTTTTT. This gives the protein CASLENRNTGELFF.

This chain links TRBV9 with TRBJ2-3, with 12 nucleotides matching TRBD2. Germline V CDR1 and CDR2: SGDLS, YYNGEE. With 0 bases clipped from V and 6 bases from J, the junction kept 5 bases outside the gene matches. There are 16 residues in the CDR3. The CDR3 protein is CASSVGLAGAGDTQYF. In DNA, the CDR3 is TGTGCCAGCAGCGTAGGACTAGCGGGGGCAGGGGATACGCAGTATTTT.

The chain joins TRBV30 to TRBJ2-7, with D tentatively TRBD1 (6 bases). The length of the CDR3 is 13 residues. Germline V gene data show CDR1 as GTSNPN and CDR2 as SVGIG (reference sequence). V was shortened by 2 bases and J by 5 bases, with 13 bases between the two germline ends. Here the CDR3 DNA reads TGTGCCTGGAGTCTGGGGGCTCACGACGAGCAGTACTTC. Protein product: CAWSLGAHDEQYF.

The rearrangement links TRBV29-1 to TRBJ1-4; no reliable D call. This CDR3 is built from 13 residues. Germline assignment: CDR1 SQVTM and CDR2 ANQGSEA. Trimming removed 8 bases from V and 11 bases from J, with 21 bases in between. The CDR3 reads CSPLGRCREKLFF. The CDR3 DNA follows: TGCAGCCCGCTAGGACGTTGTAGGGAGAAACTGTTTTTT.

In regard to this clone: Other DNA variants within this sample encode the same CDR3. This chain uses TRBV4-1 with TRBJ2-7, with TRBD2 identical over 7 bases. From germline, CDR1 is MGHRA and CDR2 YSYEKL. The CDR3 has 15 amino acids. V lost 3 bases to trimming and J lost 0 bases; unmatched junction nucleotides: 5. Written as DNA, the CDR3 is TGCGCCAGCAGCCAGGCCGGGGGGTCCTCCTACGAGCAGTACTTC. Protein sequence: CASSQAGGSSYEQYF.

The chain joins TRBV27 to TRBJ2-5; possible D gene TRBD1, 6 bases. With 3 bases removed from V and 2 bases from J, the gap between germline ends came to 10 bases. The germline gives CDR1 MNHEY, CDR2 SMNVEV (reference sequence). The CDR3 length is 14 residues. CDR3 loop: CASSFVGQQETQYF. CDR3 DNA: TGTGCCAGCAGTTTTGTCGGACAGCAAGAGACCCAGTACTTC.

This clone appeared once. The chain links TRBV6-5 to TRBJ2-7, with D perhaps TRBD2 (7 bases). The length of the CDR3 is 13 residues. Germline V gene data show CDR1 as MNHEY and CDR2 as SVGAGI. V was trimmed by 2 bases and J by 7 bases, leaving 12 bases between them. The CDR3: CASSYVGGLEQYF. The CDR3 region has the DNA TGTGCCAGCAGTTACGTGGGGGGGCTTGAGCAGTACTTC.

This rearrangement joins TRBV27 to TRBJ1-1; 8 bases match TRBD1. With V trimmed by 3 bases and J by 3 bases, 6 bases remained unmatched. Germline CDR1 MNHEY, CDR2 SMNVEV (reference sequence). There are 15 residues in the CDR3. The CDR3 region is CASSFPGRGHTEAFF. The CDR3 DNA is TGTGCCAGCAGTTTCCCAGGCAGGGGGCACACTGAAGCTTTCTTT.

This clone was found once. V is TRBV7-2 and J is TRBJ2-1; 9 bases are a match to TRBD1. Germline V gene lookup returns CDR1 SGHTA and CDR2 FQGNSA. The CDR3 is 16 amino acids. The J segment lost 0 bases and the V segment lost 1 base, leaving 1 base of the junction unmatched. CDR3 region: CASSLEGQGSYNEQFF. The CDR3 bases are TGTGCCAGCAGCTTAGAGGGACAGGGCTCCTACAATGAGCAGTTCTTC.

A few counts support this clone. V and J are TRBV7-9 and TRBJ2-5; TRBD1 matches 7 bases. Germline CDR1 SEHNR, CDR2 FQNEAQ (reference sequence). This CDR3 has 15 residues. V lost 3 bases to trimming and J lost 1 base; unmatched junction nucleotides: 5. CDR3 nucleotide sequence: TGTGCCAGCAGCTTTACAAGGGACAGCCAAGAGACCCAGTACTTC. Encoded protein: CASSFTRDSQETQYF.

V and J are TRBV9 and TRBJ1-2, with D hard to call. This CDR3 is 15 amino acids long. Germline V gives CDR1 SGDLS, CDR2 YYNGEE. With 0 bases removed from V and 6 bases from J, the gap between germline ends came to 15 bases. CDR3 in amino acids: CASSVAYGSGDGYTF. The CDR3 nucleotides are TGTGCCAGCAGCGTAGCTTATGGGAGTGGGGATGGCTACACCTTC.

This clone was detected ten times or more. The chain joins TRBV6-6 to TRBJ1-4; unclear D gene. The CDR3 extends over 14 amino acids. Trimming pared 2 bases from V and 8 bases from J, leaving 12 bases between. Germline assignment: CDR1 MNHNY and CDR2 SVGAGI (reference sequence). CDR3 sequence reads: CASSYDVGGEKLFF. The CDR3, as DNA: TGTGCCAGCAGTTACGATGTTGGAGGGGAAAAACTGTTTTTT.

The J gene is TRBJ1-2, the V gene TRBV29-1; perhaps TRBD1 as D (5 bases). The V end lost 4 bases, the J end lost 5 bases, and 14 bases lay between the germline ends. The CDR3 consists of 13 residues. Germline assignment: CDR1 SQVTM and CDR2 ANQGSEA. The CDR3 DNA follows: TGCAGCGTTGTGTTAAGGGCAGGGTATGGCTACACCTTC. Protein: CSVVLRAGYGYTF.

V is TRBV10-3 and J is TRBJ1-2, with a possible D match to TRBD1 (5 bases). Trimming removed 0 bases at V and 4 bases at J, with 12 bases between. Per the germline V gene, CDR1 is ENHRY and CDR2 is SYGVKD. The CDR3 runs to 15 residues. The CDR3 sequence: CAISESQVHLYGYTF. In DNA, the CDR3 is TGTGCCATCAGTGAGTCACAGGTCCACCTCTATGGCTACACCTTC.

The J gene is TRBJ2-7, the V gene TRBV5-1; TRBD2 matches at 9 bases. The CDR3 sequence is 15 residues long. Germline values: CDR1 SGHRS, CDR2 YFSETQ. Trimming at V came to 0 bases and at J to 2 bases, leaving 3 bases not matched to a gene. The CDR3: CASSLALAGTYEQYF. As DNA, the CDR3 is TGCGCCAGCAGCTTGGCTCTAGCGGGGACCTACGAGCAGTACTTC.

J is TRBJ1-2 and V is TRBV7-9; D call uncertain. V lost 2 bases to trimming and J lost 0 bases, with 16 bases between them. The CDR3 sequence is 17 residues long. Germline-derived CDR1 and CDR2 are SEHNR and FQNEAQ (reference sequence). Written as DNA, the CDR3 is TGTGCCAGCAGCTTATCGGTGCGGCTCACCTCTAACTATGGCTACACCTTC. It translates to CASSLSVRLTSNYGYTF.

This sequence joins TRBV6-5 and TRBJ2-1, with 8 bases that match TRBD1. With V trimmed by 8 bases and J by 9 bases, 12 bases remained unmatched. CDR1 and CDR2 (germline): MNHEY, SVGAGI. The CDR3 contains 14 residues. In nucleotides, the CDR3 is TGTGCCAGCCAGCGCCAGGGGGCCTCGATTGAGCAGTTCTTC. Translation gives CASQRQGASIEQFF.

The V call is TRBV4-3, the J call TRBJ1-2; no clear D gene. Trimming left V 3 bases short and J 4 bases short, with 12 bases between. The germline CDR1 and CDR2 sequences are LGHNA and YSLEER. The CDR3 is 14 residues long. This chain's CDR3 is CASSHLGSPYGYTF. The CDR3 bases are TGCGCCAGCAGCCACCTCGGGAGCCCCTATGGCTACACCTTC.